The rows below give T cell receptor beta chains drawn from one sample of a study of cytomegalovirus exposure and HLA in healthy donors. Generated by immunoSEQ multiplex PCR, the TCRdb table keeps only in-frame clones and is missing some. This sample carries approximately 120,000 clones, 94% of them seen once, and the ten largest clones take less than 1.5%. Sequenced input: PBMCs. These TCRs come from a woman aged 18-29 years in good health and CMV-seronegative. Both conserved end residues are part of each CDR3. The D gene is left open where the match is weak. Not all rows give a size; the values are once, few, many and, for expanded clones, a class.

D gene	clone size	J gene	V gene	CDR3 protein	CDR3 DNA
-	few	TRBJ1-2	TRBV18	CASSPLEAYYGYTF	TGTGCCAGCTCACCACTGGAGGCATACTATGGCTACACCTTC
-	-	TRBJ1-4	TRBV19	CASSIGGANEKLFF	TGTGCCAGTAGTATCGGAGGGGCTAATGAAAAACTGTTTTTT
TRBD1	-	TRBJ1-3	TRBV28	CASSTTTGFGNTIYF	TGTGCCAGCAGCACGACGACAGGGTTTGGAAACACCATATATTTT
-	once	TRBJ1-3	TRBV5-1	CASSLERDSGNTIYF	TGCGCCAGCAGCTTGGAGAGAGACTCTGGAAACACCATATATTTT
-	-	TRBJ1-2	TRBV7-9	CASSLGEGKNYGYTF	TGTGCCAGCAGCTTAGGGGAGGGGAAAAACTATGGCTACACCTTC
TRBD1	-	TRBJ1-3	TRBV27	CASSSDRGRGNTIYF	TGTGCCAGCAGTTCGGACAGGGGACGTGGAAACACCATATATTTT
-	-	TRBJ2-5	TRBV27	CASSLTGTEETQYF	TGTGCCAGCAGCTTAACCGGGACTGAAGAGACCCAGTACTTC
-	-	TRBJ2-7	TRBV10-3	CAISESGDQSSYEQYF	TGTGCCATCAGTGAGTCAGGGGATCAGAGCTCCTACGAGCAGTACTTC
-	-	TRBJ2-7	TRBV2	CASSDSGKSGQYF	TGTGCCAGCAGTGATAGCGGAAAGTCGGGGCAGTACTTC
TRBD1	-	TRBJ2-7	TRBV28	CASSLLTGKYEQYF	TGTGCCAGCAGTTTATTGACAGGGAAATACGAGCAGTACTTC
TRBD2	once	TRBJ2-2	TRBV2	CATAIAGGTGELFF	TGTGCCACGGCAATAGCGGGGGGCACCGGGGAGCTGTTTTTT
-	-	TRBJ2-3	TRBV13	CASSLRADTQYF	TGTGCCAGCAGCTTACGGGCAGATACGCAGTATTTT
-	-	TRBJ1-1	TRBV27	CAGNTEAFF	TGTGCCGGCAACACTGAAGCTTTCTTT
TRBD1	-	TRBJ2-7	TRBV7-2	CASSDRTGGYEQYF	TGTGCCAGCAGCGATCGGACAGGGGGCTACGAGCAGTACTTC
TRBD1	-	TRBJ2-3	TRBV9	CASSPYPGQGLTDTQYF	TGTGCCAGCAGTCCTTACCCGGGACAGGGGTTAACAGATACGCAGTATTTT
-	-	TRBJ1-5	TRBV30	CAWDRDTNQPQHF	TGTGCCTGGGACCGGGACACCAATCAGCCCCAGCATTTT
TRBD2	-	TRBJ2-3	TRBV9	CASSKLAGGPDTQYF	TGTGCCAGCAGCAAACTAGCGGGGGGGCCGGATACGCAGTATTTT
TRBD1	-	TRBJ2-7	TRBV28	CASSLTGTDSYEQYF	TGTGCCAGCAGTCTGACCGGGACAGACTCCTACGAGCAGTACTTC
-	-	TRBJ2-3	TRBV5-5	CASSWEGTGGADTQYF	TGTGCCAGCAGCTGGGAGGGGACAGGAGGGGCAGATACGCAGTATTTT
-	-	TRBJ1-5	TRBV2	CASSEGTDLQPQHF	TGTGCCAGCAGTGAAGGGACAGACCTTCAGCCCCAGCATTTT
-	-	TRBJ1-1	TRBV27	CASSRGGATEAFF	TGTGCCAGCTCGCGGGGGGGGGCCACTGAAGCTTTCTTT
-	-	TRBJ1-2	TRBV6-5	CAAQDSSGGYTF	TGTGCCGCTCAGGACAGTTCCGGCGGCTACACCTTC
-	-	TRBJ2-7	TRBV10-3	CAISEPSLGRGNEQYF	TGTGCCATCAGTGAGCCGAGCCTGGGACGCGGGAACGAGCAGTACTTC
-	-	TRBJ2-3	TRBV7-6	CASSLAGGLDTQYF	TGTGCCAGCAGCTTAGCGGGGGGACTAGATACGCAGTATTTT
-	-	TRBJ2-1	TRBV6-1	CASSWSSYNEQFF	TGTGCCAGCAGTTGGAGCTCCTACAATGAGCAGTTCTTC
-	once	TRBJ2-3	TRBV5-1	CASSLAPWTRQAPDTQYF	TGCGCCAGCAGCTTGGCCCCTTGGACACGCCAAGCGCCAGATACGCAGTATTTT
-	-	TRBJ2-7	TRBV19	CASSLEALAYEQYF	TGTGCCAGTAGCTTGGAAGCGCTTGCCTACGAGCAGTACTTC
-	-	TRBJ1-4	TRBV6-1	CASSEAWENEKLFF	TGTGCCAGCAGTGAAGCGTGGGAGAATGAAAAACTGTTTTTT
TRBD2	-	TRBJ2-1	TRBV7-2	CASSFGGTSGRVGFF	TGTGCCAGCAGCTTTGGGGGGACTAGCGGGAGGGTGGGGTTCTTC
TRBD2	-	TRBJ2-2	TRBV9	CASSPGGDAGELFF	TGTGCCAGCAGCCCTGGGGGGGATGCCGGGGAGCTGTTTTTT
TRBD2	-	TRBJ2-3	TRBV5-1	CASSDRGDTDTQYF	TGCGCCAGCAGCGACCGGGGGGACACAGATACGCAGTATTTT
TRBD1	-	TRBJ1-1	TRBV5-4	CALQGANTEAFF	TGTGCCTTACAGGGGGCCAACACTGAAGCTTTCTTT
-	-	TRBJ1-3	TRBV5-1	CASRQSGQPGNTIYF	TGCGCCAGCAGACAAAGCGGGCAGCCCGGAAACACCATATATTTT
TRBD1	once	TRBJ2-7	TRBV7-6	CASSDVPGQGNEQYF	TGTGCCAGCAGCGACGTACCAGGACAGGGGAACGAGCAGTACTTC
-	few	TRBJ1-1	TRBV6-5	CASSRGPGRTEAFF	TGTGCCAGCAGTAGAGGACCGGGGAGGACTGAAGCTTTCTTT
-	-	TRBJ2-1	TRBV5-6	CASSFTGGLAHEQFF	TGTGCCAGCAGCTTCACGGGGGGCTTGGCCCATGAGCAGTTCTTC
TRBD1	once	TRBJ1-1	TRBV10-3	CAISEGQGRQGEAFF	TGTGCCATCAGTGAAGGACAGGGGCGCCAAGGGGAAGCTTTCTTT
TRBD2	-	TRBJ2-3	TRBV5-1	CASSTGTSGPTDTQYF	TGCGCCAGCAGCACTGGGACTAGCGGTCCCACAGATACGCAGTATTTT
-	-	TRBJ2-5	TRBV7-9	CASSPQEESWSQYF	TGTGCCAGCAGCCCCCAAGAGGAGAGTTGGTCCCAGTACTTC
-	-	TRBJ1-2	TRBV2	CQDEGPHGYTF	TGTCAGGATGAGGGCCCTCATGGCTACACCTTC
TRBD2	-	TRBJ2-5	TRBV4-1	CASSQVLTSGGETQYF	TGCGCCAGCAGCCAAGTCTTGACCTCGGGAGGTGAGACCCAGTACTTC
-	-	TRBJ2-7	TRBV5-1	CASSLVDGDYEQYF	TGCGCCAGCAGCTTGGTGGACGGGGACTACGAGCAGTACTTC
TRBD2	-	TRBJ2-1	TRBV5-1	CASSLTSGSNEQFF	TGCGCCAGCAGCTTGACTAGCGGGAGCAATGAGCAGTTCTTC
-	-	TRBJ1-1	TRBV10-3	CATRGQNTEAFF	TGTGCCACCAGGGGACAGAACACTGAAGCTTTCTTT
TRBD1	-	TRBJ2-7	TRBV2	CASIYRDSGSYEQYF	TGTGCCAGCATCTATAGGGACAGCGGCTCCTACGAGCAGTACTTC
-	-	TRBJ1-3	TRBV2	CASTSDRSSGNTIYF	TGTGCCAGCACGTCCGACAGAAGCTCTGGAAACACCATATATTTT
-	-	TRBJ1-4	TRBV4-1	CASSPRTDEKLFF	TGCGCCAGCAGCCCCCGGACAGATGAAAAACTGTTTTTT
-	-	TRBJ2-1	TRBV11-1	CASSYPEGKGSYNEQFF	TGTGCCAGCAGCTACCCAGAGGGTAAGGGTTCCTACAATGAGCAGTTCTTC
TRBD1	-	TRBJ1-5	TRBV19	CASSTDRGQPQHF	TGTGCCAGTAGTACGGACAGGGGGCAGCCCCAGCATTTT
-	-	TRBJ1-1	TRBV27	CASRPGHKNTEAFF	TGTGCCAGCAGACCGGGACATAAGAACACTGAAGCTTTCTTT
-	once	TRBJ2-5	TRBV9	CASSPQGWETQYF	TGTGCCAGCAGCCCCCAGGGATGGGAGACCCAGTACTTC
TRBD1	-	TRBJ1-2	TRBV6-6	CASSLQHSTGAGYTF	TGTGCCAGCAGCCTACAGCACTCGACAGGGGCTGGCTACACCTTC
TRBD2	-	TRBJ2-3	TRBV6-4	CASSTGGEDTQYF	TGTGCCAGCAGTACCGGGGGGGAAGACACGCAGTATTTT
TRBD1	-	TRBJ2-3	TRBV6-5	CASSYGAGGSTDTQYF	TGTGCCAGCAGTTACGGAGCAGGGGGTAGCACAGATACGCAGTATTTT
-	-	TRBJ2-7	TRBV6-1	CASSESSGLYEQYF	TGTGCCAGCAGTGAATCAAGCGGGTTGTACGAGCAGTACTTC